This T cell receptor beta chain is from a study of PD-1 blockade in mismatch repair-deficient tumors. Looking at the study overall: Patients had about 13 mismatch repair-deficient cancer types and were previously treated and progressing.

The table came from immunoSEQ multiplex PCR; TCRdb's copy has only in-frame clones and leaves some out. The sample carries 100,000 to 150,000 clones, about 88% recorded once. The CDR3 sequence is 15 residues long. J lost 9 bases, V lost 7 bases, and 13 bases had no gene match. Per germline, CDR1 SNHLY and CDR2 FYNNEI. Sequences were derived from peripheral blood, sampled 44 weeks after starting pembrolizumab. This chain links TRBV2 with TRBJ2-1; 9 bases fit TRBD1. The clonotype was recovered from an adult with mismatch repair-deficient cancer. The DNA for the CDR3 is TGTGCCAGCAACACCGGGACAGGGCTAAATTCTGAGCAGTTCTTC. Translated: CASNTGTGLNSEQFF.